This TCR beta chain was captured in a study of tumor-infiltrating lymphocytes in primary liver carcinoma. Overall study context: Samples returned roughly 3.65 to 7.13 million productive TCRbeta reads each. Read depth did not differ significantly between tissue types.

About this clonotype itself: One end of the junction does not line up with germline, which may come from a read error.

The CDR3 is made up of 13 amino acids. CDR1 is SQVTM, CDR2 ANQGSEA, per germline. Extraction of RNA together with DNA used about 18-31 mg of unsorted bulk tissue. The cohort consisted of patients whose primary liver carcinoma was surgically resected. All of the tumor samples contained over 75% viable tumor cells. Using a constant-region primer together with ProtoScript II reverse transcriptase, TCR beta cDNA was made from roughly 520 ng of total RNA. Modified slightly, ARM-PCR produced TCR beta libraries over three nested multiplex PCR rounds. In the first two PCR rounds, TRBV1-TRBV30 forward primers were paired with a C-beta reverse primer, and each round lasted roughly 10 cycles. In TCRdb, the multiplex PCR reads were re-called with MiXCR into one record per CDR3 protein. The sample includes approximately 110,000 distinct CDR3 sequences, roughly 80% seen only once; the top ten take approximately 21%.

This clonotype was sampled from a man aged 40-49 years with primary liver carcinoma and hepatitis B virus infection. The genes are TRBV29-1 and TRBJ1-2; no firm D call. The sequencing input was liver tumor tissue from sampling region 3. The subset here: tumor region T3, left-lateral pole. The CDR3 bases are TGCAGCGTCCGATCAGAGGACGCCTATGACTACACCTTC. Its protein product is CSVRSEDAYDYTF. The whole variable domain, remainder taken from reference TRBV29-1 and TRBJ1-2, is SAVISQKPSRDICQRGTSLTIQCQVDSQVTMMFWYRQQPGQSLTLIATANQGSEATYESGFVIDKFPISRPNLTFSTLTVSNMSPEDSSIYLCSVRSEDAYDYTFGSGTRLTVV.